The text below deals with one TCR beta chain. It lacks a known antigen. It has no much larger one-base neighbor in the sample; base qualities were not kept. TCR CDR3 regions were amplified from genomic DNA by multiplex PCR using the deep immunoSEQ assay. For each cell subset, the extracted genomic DNA was distributed evenly across all wells of several immunoSEQ 96-well plates, and each plate served as one replicate. For unsorted PBMC, approximately 290 ng genomic DNA, equal to approximately 30,000 T cell genomes, was loaded into each replicate PCR. Genomic DNA from unsorted PBMC was sequenced over ten immunoSEQ deep assay plates. Purified libraries were quantified with a Qubit 3.0 fluorometer, sized on a Bioanalyzer 2100, and re-quantified with the KAPA Library Quantification kit. Every immunoSEQ 96-well plate was sequenced on a separate single-read 150-cycle Illumina NextSeq 550 flow cell. Processing in the source paper ran as follows. The immunoSEQ output contained only junctional sequences without quality scores, so filtering could not match that applied to full-length reads. Sequences were annotated with PyIR, a Python wrapper for IgBLAST v1.9, using IMGT germline references to assign V/J genes and CDR3. Reads with weak V/J assignments (E-value above 1e-6), missing CDR3, stop codons, out-of-frame junctions, or ambiguous translated residues were removed. A V3J clonotype was defined by an identical inferred V gene, J gene, and CDR3 amino acid sequence. To compute the percentage overlap between repertoires, the number of shared unique clonotypes was divided by the size of the smaller repertoire. RTK rarefaction, the Chao1 estimator, and Recon v2.1 estimates of unobserved clonotypes were used to assess repertoire richness. Imported from immuneACCESS, the table was reduced by TCRdb to in-frame sequences with V and J called. These copies leave out some clones; in studies compared against another copy, an unresolved V gene accounts for under half, and the cause of the remainder is not known. V and J calls and clone size follow that table, whereas D and trimming were derived from the DNA. In this sample the table shows 450,000 to 600,000 clones, about 80% of which occur a single time. Approximately 12% of the sample is taken by the ten largest.

The CDR3 goes from the cysteine to the phenylalanine over 16 residues. Only the CDR3 portion is preserved as DNA: 48 bases, with reading frame beginning at the first base. Ends trimmed: V by 2 bases, J by 0 bases; bases unmatched to a gene: 4. CDR1 is given as SGHDT and CDR2 as YYEEEE, both from the germline V gene. This sample is drawn from a study of shared clonotypes between healthy human individuals (dated by TCRdb to about 2020). For the wider study: A few men and two women, aged 18 to 49 years, made up the cohort. To estimate repertoire size and how much clonotypes are shared between individuals, the study performed deep sequencing of blood TCR repertoires from roughly five healthy adults. Different laboratories and diverse techniques were used to prepare libraries and sequence TCR repertoires, to increase sequencing depth and limit assay-specific biases. Per donor, leukapheresis produced somewhere between about 0.9 and 9.5 billion PBMCs. Here is what the overall study found, with its caveats: Because the study included a small number of donors, the genetic and exposure-history diversity represented was limited. Sampling was restricted to blood, and TCR repertoires in tissues likely differ from the TCR repertoires found in blood. Pairwise subsampling led to the expectation that sequencing depth would affect the degree of clonotype sharing among donors.

The donors were healthy, HIV-negative adults with no recently reported acute infections or vaccinations. Every donor was a Caucasian adult living in Nashville, Tennessee, USA. For unsorted samples, tens of millions of PBMCs were counted and genomic DNA was extracted with the QIAamp DNA Blood Mini kit. After blood collection by leukapheresis, PBMCs were isolated using Ficoll-Histopaque density gradient centrifugation and then cryopreserved in the vapor phase of liquid nitrogen. The sequence derives from a woman aged 35 to 49 in good health. Some clones in this sample may be carry-over from other donors' samples. The rearrangement combines TRBV5-6 with TRBJ2-5, with 10 bases in between that match TRBD2. Sequenced input: PBMCs. The CDR3 reads as follows: CASSFATSGYQETQYF. The base sequence is TGTGCCAGCAGCTTCGCGACTAGCGGGTACCAAGAGACCCAGTACTTC.